A selection of T cell receptor beta chains follows, all from one sample in a study of CD8 T cells in ankylosing spondylitis. TCRdb reprocessed the 5' RACE reads via MiXCR and lists one record per CDR3 protein. The sample has just under 350,000 distinct CDR3 sequences; over 12% are singletons. Input material: blood, either unsorted or a sorted T cell fraction (not recorded which). The source of these receptors is a male donor with ankylosing spondylitis or in good health (not recorded which). The CDR3 runs from the conserved cysteine through the conserved F or W. A D gene is named only where the DNA matches it firmly. Clone sizes are given selectively: once, few, many, or a class where the clone is expanded.

>TRBJ2-2|.|.|TRBV5-1
CASSGGRTNTGELFF
TGCGCCAGCAGCGGGGGCAGGACGAACACCGGGGAGCTGTTTTTT
>TRBJ1-1|few|TRBD1|TRBV5-1
CASRRTGRDGTEAFF
TGCGCCAGCAGGCGGACAGGGAGGGATGGCACTGAAGCTTTCTTT
>TRBJ1-2|few|.|TRBV5-1
CASSLQGAALNYGYTF
TGCGCCAGCAGCTTGCAAGGGGCAGCTCTGAACTATGGCTACACCTTC
>TRBJ2-1|.|TRBD1|TRBV6-5
CASSYLGGPDNEQFF
TGTGCCAGCAGTTACTTAGGGGGCCCAGACAATGAGCAGTTCTTC
>TRBJ1-2|.|TRBD1|TRBV19
CASSINRGQGYTF
TGTGCCAGTAGTATTAACAGGGGTCAGGGCTACACCTTC
>TRBJ1-1|few|.|TRBV24-1
CATSDSNTEAFF
TGTGCCACCAGTGATTCTAATACTGAAGCTTTCTTT
>TRBJ2-1|few|.|TRBV11-3
CASSAFFVNEQFF
TGTGCCAGCAGCGCCTTTTTCGTCAATGAGCAGTTCTTC
>TRBJ2-1|few|.|TRBV6-5
CASSYSGYNEQFF
TGTGCCAGCAGTTACTCGGGTTACAATGAGCAGTTCTTC
>TRBJ1-2|few|.|TRBV20-1
CSARDGFYGYTF
TGCAGTGCTCGGGACGGCTTCTATGGCTACACCTTC
>TRBJ2-3|.|.|TRBV5-1
CASSLLGGRSSTDTQYF
TGCGCCAGCAGCTTGTTGGGGGGCCGGTCTAGCACAGATACGCAGTATTTT
>TRBJ2-7|few|.|TRBV6-5
CASSYSTQGTNNEQYF
TGTGCCAGCAGTTACTCGACCCAGGGGACAAATAACGAGCAGTACTTC
>TRBJ2-1|.|.|TRBV5-5
CASSFGGPLSSYNEQFF
TGTGCCAGCAGCTTTGGGGGACCCCTGAGCTCCTACAATGAGCAGTTCTTC
>TRBJ2-3|many|.|TRBV5-1
CASSLVGGGSTDTQYF
TGCGCCAGCAGCTTGGTCGGCGGAGGGAGCACAGATACGCAGTATTTT
>TRBJ2-7|few|TRBD1|TRBV2
CASSDGQGPYGYEQYF
TGTGCCAGCAGTGACGGACAGGGACCATATGGTTACGAGCAGTACTTC
>TRBJ2-7|few|TRBD1|TRBV20-1
CSATGQASSYEQYF
TGCAGTGCTACGGGACAGGCGAGCTCCTACGAGCAGTACTTC
>TRBJ2-2|.|.|TRBV7-9
CASSLNGADTGELFF
TGTGCCAGCAGCTTAAATGGGGCGGACACCGGGGAGCTGTTTTTT
>TRBJ2-5|few|TRBD1|TRBV5-1
CASSLGATGGLKETQYF
TGCGCCAGCAGCTTAGGGGCCACAGGGGGCCTGAAGGAGACCCAGTACTTC
>TRBJ2-1|.|TRBD2|TRBV9
CASSVLAGLYNEQFF
TGTGCCAGCAGCGTCCTAGCGGGCCTCTACAATGAGCAGTTCTTC
>TRBJ2-5|few|.|TRBV2
CASGAEQETQYF
TGTGCCAGCGGGGCGGAACAAGAGACCCAGTACTTC
>TRBJ2-1|.|TRBD1|TRBV6-1
CASILDRGEQFF
TGTGCCAGCATCCTAGACAGGGGGGAGCAGTTCTTC
>TRBJ2-5|.|.|TRBV4-2
CASSRGTGVGETQYF
TGTGCCAGCAGCCGGGGGACTGGGGTTGGGGAGACCCAGTACTTC
>TRBJ2-1|few|TRBD2|TRBV12-5
CASGLDRTSGRVDF
TGTGCTAGTGGTTTGGACAGGACTAGCGGGAGGGTGGACTTC
>TRBJ1-1|.|.|TRBV9
CASSPVRTSEAFF
TGTGCCAGCAGCCCCGTTCGTACGTCCGAAGCTTTCTTT